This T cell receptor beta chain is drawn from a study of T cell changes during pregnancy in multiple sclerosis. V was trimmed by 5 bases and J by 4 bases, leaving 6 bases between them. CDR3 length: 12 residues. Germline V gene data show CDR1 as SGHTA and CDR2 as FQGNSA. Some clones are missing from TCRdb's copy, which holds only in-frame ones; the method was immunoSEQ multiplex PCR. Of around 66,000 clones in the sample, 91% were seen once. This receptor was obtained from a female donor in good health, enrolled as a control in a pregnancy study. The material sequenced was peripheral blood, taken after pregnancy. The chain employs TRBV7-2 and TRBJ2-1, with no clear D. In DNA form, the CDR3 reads TGTGCCAGCAGCGCCCGGTACAATGAGCAGTTCTTC. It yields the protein CASSARYNEQFF.